The 23 T cell receptor beta chains below come from one sample, sequenced in a study of blood T cells in healthy people across ages. Primers used in a second PCR of about 6 to 11 cycles were a sample-barcoded 5' primer and a J-beta primer mix. One entry per CDR3 protein, called by TCRdb with MiXCR from the 5' RACE reads. The table lists 1.5 million to 2 million distinct CDR3 sequences, around 50% of them singletons. The sample consisted of blood. The receptors were sampled from a woman between 35 and 50 years old in good health.

The chain employs TRBV7-9 and TRBJ1-5; 7 bases are shared with TRBD1. The germline V gene has CDR1 SEHNR and CDR2 FQNEAQ (reference sequence). Germline trimming cut 9 bases from V and 0 bases from J; bases unmatched to any gene: 11. This CDR3 comprises 16 residues. Here the CDR3 reads CARGGTGQISNQPQHF. The DNA for the CDR3 is TGTGCCAGAGGGGGGACGGGACAGATTAGCAATCAGCCCCAGCATTTT.

This clonotype was detected ten times or more. The chain combines TRBV29-1 with TRBJ2-3; the D is unclear. The CDR3 runs 13 residues. The germline V gene encodes CDR1 SQVTM and CDR2 ANQGSEA. V lost 1 base to trimming and J lost 0 bases, with 5 bases between them. The CDR3: CSVEGGSTDTQYF. The CDR3 nucleotides read TGCAGCGTTGAAGGCGGAAGCACAGATACGCAGTATTTT.

This chain connects TRBV12-3 or TRBV12-4 to TRBJ2-7; D is unresolved. V gave up 8 bases and J gave up 4 bases, with 9 bases separating them. There are 11 residues in the CDR3. The CDR3 loop reads CASGETYEQYF. The CDR3 DNA reads TGTGCCAGCGGTGAGACGTACGAGCAGTACTTC.

With respect to this clonotype: This is likely a read error, given that the CDR3 carries no conserved phenylalanine or tryptophan at its end. The V call is TRBV29-1, the J call TRBJ2-1; 9 bases line up with TRBD2. Germline-derived CDR1 and CDR2 are SQVTM and ANQGSEA. The CDR3 extends over 16 amino acids. The V gene end was trimmed by 4 bases and the J gene end by 5 bases; junction bases not matched to a gene: 12. CDR3: CSVGRAGGRKDNEQFL. The CDR3 nucleotides read TGCAGCGTTGGACGGGCGGGGGGGCGAAAGGACAATGAGCAGTTCCTC.

V gene TRBV14 combines with J gene TRBJ2-1; 10 bases fit TRBD2. Germline-derived CDR1 and CDR2 are SGHDN and FVKESK. Germline trimming cut 2 bases from V and 5 bases from J; bases unmatched to any gene: 9. The CDR3 is 17 amino acids. Here the CDR3 reads CASSQPEGLANHNEQFF. The CDR3 DNA sequence: TGTGCCAGCAGCCAACCTGAGGGACTAGCGAACCACAATGAGCAGTTCTTC.

The CDR3 region is CAISEPNAYEQYF. The CDR3, as DNA: TGTGCCATCAGTGAGCCCAATGCCTACGAGCAGTACTTC. The chain couples TRBV10-3 to TRBJ2-7; D uncertain. The CDR3 length is 13 residues. Germline loops: CDR1 ENHRY, CDR2 SYGVKD. Trimming removed 2 bases from V and 2 bases from J, with 7 bases in between.

This clonotype was counted a single time. The rearrangement joins TRBV20-1 to TRBJ1-4; D is possibly TRBD1 (5 bases). The CDR3 is made up of 14 amino acids. The V and J ends lost 2 bases and 6 bases respectively, with 13 bases between them. Germline V gene sequence: CDR1 DFQATT, CDR2 SNEGSKA (reference sequence). The CDR3 loop reads CSARHGTAYEKLFF. The CDR3 DNA reads as TGCAGTGCTAGACACGGGACCGCGTATGAAAAACTGTTTTTT.

The CDR3 DNA reads TGTGCCAGCAGCACAGGGGCATGGGGCTACACCTTC. Encoded protein: CASSTGAWGYTF. V is TRBV14 and J is TRBJ1-2; 7 bases are a match to TRBD1. Germline assignment: CDR1 SGHDN and CDR2 FVKESK. The CDR3 has 12 residues. With 5 bases clipped from V and 8 bases from J, the junction kept 5 bases outside the gene matches.

This chain uses TRBV29-1 with TRBJ2-1; a weak D match, TRBD2 (7 bases). The J call may not be correct, given that the DNA end is closer to TRBJ2-7. This CDR3 contains 15 residues. Germline loops: CDR1 SQVTM, CDR2 ANQGSEA. The CDR3 reads CSGTGGTTSYNEQYF. CDR3 DNA: TGCAGCGGGACGGGGGGCACCACCTCCTACAATGAGCAGTACTTC.

V and J are TRBV28 and TRBJ1-4; D gene uncertain. V was shortened by 5 bases and J by 0 bases, with 16 bases between the two germline ends. The CDR3 runs to 17 residues. The V gene's germline CDR1 is MDHEN and CDR2 SYDVKM. CDR3 amino acids: CASSPRLGKATNEKLFF. CDR3 DNA: TGTGCCAGCAGTCCTCGTTTAGGGAAGGCAACTAATGAAAAACTGTTTTTT.

A note on this clonotype: One junction end does not reproduce the germline sequence, and a read error may be involved. The chain is built from TRBV15 and TRBJ2-7, with 7 nucleotides matching TRBD1. The CDR3 has 16 residues. Germline lookup yields CDR1 LNHNV and CDR2 YYDKDF (reference sequence). The CDR3 region is CPTSRVGDSYYNEQYF. The DNA for the CDR3 is TGTCCCACCAGCAGAGTGGGGGACAGCTACTACAATGAGCAGTACTTC.

This chain joins TRBV20-1 and TRBJ2-3, with 9 bases identical to TRBD2. The V segment lost 5 bases and the J segment 4 bases; nucleotides outside the gene matches: 7. This CDR3 spans 14 amino acids. CDR1 is DFQATT, CDR2 SNEGSKA, per germline (reference sequence). The CDR3 DNA sequence: TGCAGTGCTGCTCCGGGACTAGCATCAGATACGCAGTATTTT. As protein: CSAAPGLASDTQYF.

The chain recombines TRBV14 with TRBJ2-1; the match to TRBD2 covers 9 bases. The CDR3 totals 17 residues. V was pared by 5 bases and J by 6 bases, with 14 bases of the junction left unmatched. CDR1 is SGHDN and CDR2 is FVKESK in the germline V gene. The chain's CDR3 is CASSRTGFGTSLNEQFF. In nucleotides, the CDR3 is TGTGCCAGCAGCAGGACAGGATTCGGGACTAGCCTCAATGAGCAGTTCTTC. Filled out from reference TRBV14 and TRBJ2-1, the complete variable domain reads EAGVTQFPSHSVIEKGQTVTLRCDPISGHDNLYWYRRVMGKEIKFLLHFVKESKQDESGMPNNRFLAERTGGTYSTLKVQPAELEDSGVYFCASSRTGFGTSLNEQFFGPGTRLTVL.

This chain joins TRBV27 and TRBJ2-7; 9 bases match TRBD1. V lost 5 bases to trimming and J lost 5 bases; unmatched junction nucleotides: 10. In germline, CDR1 is MNHEY, CDR2 SMNVEV (reference sequence). The CDR3 is 15 amino acids. CDR3 nucleotide sequence: TGTGCCAGCAGTACCACAGGGGGCCCTGGAAACGAGCAGTACTTC. Translated: CASSTTGGPGNEQYF.

The rearrangement joins TRBV4-2 to TRBJ2-6, with a tentative D call TRBD1 (5 bases). CDR1 is LGHNA, CDR2 YNFKEQ, per germline. CDR3 size: 15 residues. V shed 4 bases and J shed 4 bases, with 11 bases lying between them. Here the CDR3 reads CASSPRQGGANVLTF. The DNA for the CDR3 is TGTGCCAGCAGCCCCCGGCAGGGAGGGGCCAACGTCCTGACTTTC.

This clonotype came up a few times. V usage is TRBV14 and J usage is TRBJ2-1, with D unresolved. Trimming removed 0 bases from V and 15 bases from J, with 15 bases in between. The CDR3 runs 13 residues. Germline V gene sequence: CDR1 SGHDN, CDR2 FVKESK. The CDR3 nucleotides read TGTGCCAGCAGCCAAGATCGCCCAACCAACCCGTTCTTC. Encoded protein: CASSQDRPTNPFF.

The chain links TRBV6-2 or TRBV6-3 to TRBJ2-4; D possibly corresponds to TRBD1 (5 bases). The germline CDR1 and CDR2 sequences are MNHEY and SVGEGT. The CDR3 has 16 residues. The V and J ends lost 0 bases and 2 bases respectively, with 11 bases between them. CDR3 protein: CASSYSPDNPKNIQYF. For the CDR3, the DNA is TGTGCCAGCAGTTACTCCCCGGACAACCCCAAAAACATTCAGTACTTC.

A single count supports this clonotype. The J gene is TRBJ1-4, the V gene TRBV6-6, with 7 positions matching TRBD1. The junction had 5 bases not matched to a gene; V was cut back by 2 bases and J by 8 bases. Looked up from germline, CDR1 is MNHNY and CDR2 is SVGAGI (reference sequence). The CDR3 spans 14 residues. The CDR3 sequence: CASSYQGQKEKLFF. The CDR3 DNA sequence: TGTGCCAGCAGTTACCAGGGACAGAAGGAAAAACTGTTTTTT.

In this sample, this clonotype turned up a few times. The CDR3 sequence: CSGPFNNEQFF. The CDR3 DNA is TGCAGTGGACCCTTCAATAATGAGCAGTTCTTC. V usage is TRBV20-1 and J usage is TRBJ2-1, with D uncertain. CDR1 DFQATT and CDR2 SNEGSKA come from the germline V gene (reference sequence). V was cut by 7 bases and J by 7 bases, with 11 bases left in between. The CDR3 has 11 residues.

The chain carries TRBV6-2 or TRBV6-3 and TRBJ2-3; D perhaps matches TRBD2 (7 bases). V gave up 2 bases and J gave up 3 bases, with 12 bases separating them. This CDR3 contains 15 residues. The germline V gene encodes CDR1 MNHEY and CDR2 SVGEGT. CDR3 sequence: CASSYAGAPTDTQYF. The CDR3 DNA reads TGTGCCAGCAGTTACGCGGGGGCACCGACAGATACGCAGTATTTT.

The chain recombines TRBV27 with TRBJ2-4, with a tentative D call TRBD1 (6 bases). The J call may be incorrect, as the DNA end agrees better with TRBJ2-5. The CDR3 is made up of 19 amino acids. Germline V gene data show CDR1 as MNHEY and CDR2 as SMNVEV (reference sequence). CDR3 nucleotides: TGTGCCAGCAGTTTAAAGGGCCTATTTGCAGGGGTGGAGGCAGAGACCCAGTACTTC. It translates to CASSLKGLFAGVEAETQYF.

The chain links TRBV29-1 to TRBJ2-6, with 9 bases identical to TRBD1. Germline-derived CDR1 and CDR2 are SQVTM and ANQGSEA. The V and J ends lost 3 bases and 0 bases, in that order; junction bases with no gene match: 6. The CDR3 is 17 residues long. The CDR3 nucleotides read TGCAGCGTTGAGTACAGGGGGCGGACCTCTGGGGCCAACGTCCTGACTTTC. Amino acids: CSVEYRGRTSGANVLTF.

J is TRBJ2-5 and V is TRBV3-1; the D is unclear. The V and J ends lost 1 base and 2 bases respectively, with 8 bases between them. This CDR3 is 14 amino acids long. CDR1 and CDR2 from the germline V gene are LGHDT and YNNKEL (reference sequence). CDR3 DNA sequence: TGTGCCAGCAGCCAAGTTGTCAGACAAGAGACCCAGTACTTC. It yields the protein CASSQVVRQETQYF.